This TCR beta chain was sequenced in a study of shared clonotypes between healthy human individuals. Regarding the study as a whole: Estimated richness was generally greater in naive than memory subsets.

Points on this clone: Its antigen is not identified.

With V trimmed by 5 bases and J by 5 bases, 4 bases remained unmatched. The germline gives CDR1 SGHTA, CDR2 FQGTGA. The length of the CDR3 is 13 residues. Measured with immunoSEQ multiplex PCR; TCRdb has only the in-frame clones, and not every one. Of about 2.3 million clones listed, approximately 90% are singletons. The receptor was derived from a man aged 18 to 30 in good health. Some clones in this sample may be carry-over from other donors' samples. The sequenced sample was naive CD4+ T cells from PBMCs. The subset here: CD45RA+ positively selected. V is TRBV7-3 and J is TRBJ1-1, with 8 bases matching TRBD1. The CDR3 DNA is TGTGCCAGCAGCACACAGGGGGGAACTGAAGCTTTCTTT. It specifies CASSTQGGTEAFF.